Reported below is one T cell receptor (beta chain). Methods used by the authors: Amplification of reference gene primers was used by the study to estimate nucleated cell counts. The table came from immunoSEQ multiplex PCR; TCRdb's copy has only in-frame clones and leaves some out. D and trimming were read from the DNA, whereas the V and J calls and clone size are those reported in that table. Here the sample spans around 45,000 clones, 65% to 85% being singletons. Looked up from germline, CDR1 is ENHRY and CDR2 is SYGVKD. CDR3 length: 15 residues. Trimming pared 0 bases from V and 4 bases from J, leaving 13 bases between. The sample is drawn from a study of blood T cell repertoires in COVID-19.

This sequence was found in a man older than 75 in a cohort sampled during active COVID-19. The chain joins TRBV10-3 to TRBJ2-7, with D possibly TRBD1 on 6 matching bases. The specimen sequenced was peripheral blood. The CDR3 nucleotides are TGTGCCATCAGTGAGTCTTCCTGGGGGCCATACGAGCAGTACTTC. This translates into CAISESSWGPYEQYF.